Following are 24 T cell receptor beta chains from one sample sequenced in a study. Each CDR3 protein gets one entry after TCRdb re-called the RT-PCR reads with MiXCR. Of 650,000 to 800,000 distinct CDR3 sequences in the sample, 14% were seen once. Sequenced sample: memory CD4+ T cells from blood. Receptors originate from a female donor in good health, serving as a healthy control.

This clonotype has more than one count but fewer than ten. The chain links TRBV20-1 to TRBJ1-5; 8 nucleotides match TRBD1. V gave up 3 bases and J gave up 3 bases; unmatched junction bases: 4. This CDR3 region has 14 residues. In germline, CDR1 is DFQATT, CDR2 SNEGSKA (reference sequence). CDR3 nucleotides: TGCAGTGCTAGTCGACAGGGGTTCAATCAGCCCCAGCATTTT. Residues: CSASRQGFNQPQHF.

The table lists this clonotype with a few counts. This CDR3 reads CASSFRYGDEQYF. CDR3 DNA: TGTGCCAGCAGTTTTCGATATGGCGACGAGCAGTACTTC. This chain uses TRBV6-1 with TRBJ2-7; no clear D. CDR1 is MNHNS and CDR2 is SASEGT in the germline V gene. Trimming pared 5 bases from V and 5 bases from J, leaving 13 bases between. The length of the CDR3 is 13 residues.

This clonotype was counted only a few times. This rearrangement joins TRBV6-1 to TRBJ1-6; 9 positions agree with TRBD1. The ends lost 7 bases at V and 9 bases at J; junction bases unmatched: 7. The V gene's germline CDR1 is MNHNS and CDR2 SASEGT. The CDR3 is made up of 14 amino acids. Here the CDR3 DNA reads TGTGCCAGCACTATACAGGGGGCTGGTTCACCCCTCCACTTT. It yields the protein CASTIQGAGSPLHF.

CDR3: CASSQGIRAAFF. In nucleotides, the CDR3 is TGTGCCAGCAGCCAGGGAATCAGGGCAGCTTTCTTT. This chain connects TRBV3-1 to TRBJ1-1, with a tentative D call TRBD1 (5 bases). The CDR3 length is 12 residues. Looked up from germline, CDR1 is LGHDT and CDR2 is YNNKEL (reference sequence). V lost 3 bases and J lost 10, with 12 bases in between. The entire variable domain, with the rest obtained from reference TRBV3-1 and TRBJ1-1, is as follows: DTAVSQTPKYLVTQMGNDKSIKCEQNLGHDTMYWYKQDSKKFLKIMFSYNNKELIINETVPNRFSPKSPDKAHLNLHINSLELGDSAVYFCASSQGIRAAFFGQGTRLTVV.

This clonotype was recorded a few times. The chain carries TRBV30 and TRBJ1-3; tentatively, D is TRBD1 (6 bases). Trimming took 5 bases from V and 0 from J, leaving 20 bases between them. CDR1 and CDR2 (germline): GTSNPN, SVGIG (reference sequence). This CDR3 region has 17 residues. CDR3 region: CAWRNPDRVLSGNTIYF. The DNA for the CDR3 is TGTGCCTGGCGGAACCCGGACAGAGTACTCTCTGGAAACACCATATATTTT.

V usage is TRBV20-1 and J usage is TRBJ2-1; D unresolved. The CDR3 is 12 residues long. The V gene lost 1 base and the J gene lost 6 bases, with 7 bases spanning the gap. Germline CDR1 is DFQATT and CDR2 is SNEGSKA (reference sequence). The CDR3 coding sequence is TGCAGTGCTAGAGTTCCCCTCAATGAGCAGTTCTTC. It specifies CSARVPLNEQFF.

The gene calls are TRBV15 and TRBJ2-6, with 7 nucleotides matching TRBD1. Germline CDR1 and CDR2: LNHNV and YYDKDF (reference sequence). This CDR3 has 15 residues. V lost 11 bases, J lost 0 bases, and 7 bases stayed unmatched. The CDR3 here is CAARDSLSGANVLTF. The CDR3 nucleotides read TGTGCCGCTCGGGACAGCCTCTCTGGGGCCAACGTCCTGACTTTC.

The gene calls are TRBV6-6 and TRBJ2-1, with TRBD2 identical over 10 bases. Germline CDR1 MNHNY, CDR2 SVGAGI (reference sequence). This CDR3 is 16 amino acids long. V shed 0 bases and J 13 bases; nucleotides not matched to a gene: 12. The CDR3 nucleotides are TGTGCCAGCAGTTACTCCCCCGGAGGGAGCGGGAGGGTACAGTTCTTC. Translating gives CASSYSPGGSGRVQFF.

On this clonotype: An end of the junction differs from the germline gene, which may be a read error. The gene calls are TRBV6-5 and TRBJ2-3, with 7 bases lining up with TRBD2. CDR3 length: 15 residues. Germline V CDR1 and CDR2: MNHEY, SVGAGI. The DNA of the CDR3 is TGTGCCAGCAGTTACAGTGGCGGGAGCACAAATACGCAGTATTTT. Its protein is CASSYSGGSTNTQYF.

This clonotype has only a few counts. The chain carries TRBV3-1 and TRBJ2-4; TRBD2 agrees at 13 bases. This CDR3 spans 17 amino acids. Germline CDR1 LGHDT, CDR2 YNNKEL (reference sequence). V shed 9 bases and J 3 bases; nucleotides not matched to a gene: 11. The CDR3 region is CASRGTSGTGGKNIQYF. Written as DNA, the CDR3 is TGTGCCAGTAGGGGGACTAGCGGGACGGGGGGCAAAAACATTCAGTACTTC. The whole variable domain, remainder taken from reference TRBV3-1 and TRBJ2-4, is DTAVSQTPKYLVTQMGNDKSIKCEQNLGHDTMYWYKQDSKKFLKIMFSYNNKELIINETVPNRFSPKSPDKAHLNLHINSLELGDSAVYFCASRGTSGTGGKNIQYFGAGTRLSVL.

The chain combines TRBV4-2 with TRBJ1-2; D may be TRBD1 (6 bases). CDR1 is LGHNA and CDR2 is YNFKEQ in the germline V gene. The V end was cut by 0 bases, the J end by 3 bases, with 17 bases between. The CDR3 extends over 17 amino acids. CDR3 sequence (DNA): TGTGCCAGCAGCCAAGAAGGGGGTTTACGGACCCACTATGGCTACACCTTC. It yields the protein CASSQEGGLRTHYGYTF.

The CDR3 sequence: CASSLQTGTFYEQYF. CDR3 sequence (DNA): TGTGCCAGCAGCCTCCAGACAGGGACATTCTACGAGCAGTACTTC. The V and J genes are TRBV7-8 and TRBJ2-7; TRBD1 agrees at 7 bases. Trimming at V came to 5 bases and at J to 3 bases, leaving 10 bases not matched to a gene. The germline CDR1 and CDR2 sequences are SGHVS and FQNEAQ. This CDR3 has 15 amino acids.

At least ten counts were recorded for this clonotype. The chain couples TRBV9 to TRBJ2-5; 7 bases match TRBD1. CDR3 length equals 14 residues. Germline CDR1 SGDLS, CDR2 YYNGEE. The V gene end was trimmed by 4 bases and the J gene end by 1 base; junction bases not matched to a gene: 4. The CDR3 protein is CASSPRDSQETQYF. In nucleotides, the CDR3 is TGTGCCAGCAGCCCCCGGGACAGCCAAGAGACCCAGTACTTC.

This clonotype has a handful of counts. CDR3 bases: TGTGCCAGCAGCGGAACCGACAGGGCCAAAAACATTCAGTACTTC. Its protein is CASSGTDRAKNIQYF. The chain has TRBV5-4 and TRBJ2-4; maybe TRBD1 (6 bases). V gave up 4 bases and J gave up 1 base, with 12 bases separating them. The CDR3 extends over 15 amino acids. In germline, CDR1 is SGHNT, CDR2 YYREEE (reference sequence).

This clonotype showed up many times. This chain links TRBV27 with TRBJ2-1; tentatively, D is TRBD1 or TRBD2 (5 bases each). Trimming removed 8 bases at V and 2 bases at J, with 7 bases between. From germline, CDR1 is MNHEY and CDR2 SMNVEV (reference sequence). This CDR3 is 12 amino acids long. CDR3 in amino acids: CASGTTYNEQFF. CDR3 sequence (DNA): TGTGCCAGCGGGACCACCTACAATGAGCAGTTCTTC.

This clonotype was recorded a few times. CDR3 protein: CASSEPQGAGNTIYF. The CDR3 nucleotides read TGTGCCAGCAGTGAGCCCCAGGGGGCTGGAAACACCATATATTTT. The rearrangement uses TRBV2 and TRBJ1-3; 7 bases line up with TRBD1. Trimming cost V 3 bases and J 2 bases; bases outside gene matches: 4. This CDR3 region has 15 residues. Germline V gene lookup returns CDR1 SNHLY and CDR2 FYNNEI.

This clonotype came up a few times. The V call is TRBV6-5, the J call TRBJ2-1, with 8 positions matching TRBD2. The ends lost 5 bases at V and 8 bases at J; junction bases unmatched: 8. The V gene's germline CDR1 is MNHEY and CDR2 SVGAGI. The CDR3 sequence is 14 residues long. The chain's CDR3 is CASSSGRVTHEQFF. The CDR3 nucleotides read TGTGCCAGCAGTAGCGGGAGAGTGACACATGAGCAGTTCTTC.

In its sample, this clonotype was seen a few times. The chain employs TRBV7-9 and TRBJ2-3, with D perhaps TRBD1 (5 bases). The germline V gene has CDR1 SEHNR and CDR2 FQNEAQ (reference sequence). This CDR3 is 15 amino acids long. Trimming shortened V by 7 bases and J by 1 base, and 15 bases separated the two germline ends. This CDR3 reads CASTFAGLGTDTQYF. As DNA, the CDR3 is TGTGCCAGCACCTTTGCAGGGTTAGGCACAGATACGCAGTATTTT.

CDR3 residues: CASSPLSGRALADTQYF. For the CDR3, the DNA is TGTGCCAGCAGCCCCCTTAGCGGGAGGGCCCTCGCAGATACGCAGTATTTT. This chain joins TRBV9 and TRBJ2-3; 11 nucleotides match TRBD2. In germline, CDR1 is SGDLS, CDR2 YYNGEE. The trim removed 4 bases at V and 4 bases at J, leaving 11 bases unmatched. This CDR3 spans 17 amino acids.

This clonotype showed up just a few times. J is TRBJ2-1 and V is TRBV7-3; 8 nucleotides line up with TRBD2. Germline V CDR1 and CDR2: SGHTA, FQGTGA. V was pared by 4 bases and J by 4 bases, with 9 bases of the junction left unmatched. The CDR3 loop spans 16 amino acids. The CDR3 is CASSSRSASGYNEQFF. The CDR3 DNA sequence: TGTGCCAGCAGCTCCAGGTCAGCTAGCGGGTACAATGAGCAGTTCTTC.

V gene TRBV4-3 combines with J gene TRBJ1-6; D remains ambiguous. Germline V CDR1 and CDR2: LGHNA, YSLEER. V was pared by 4 bases and J by 7 bases, with 17 bases between. The CDR3 contains 16 residues. The CDR3 protein is CASSRKGSVRNSPLHF. CDR3 nucleotide sequence: TGCGCCAGCAGCCGGAAAGGGAGCGTAAGGAATTCACCCCTCCACTTT.

V gene TRBV20-1 combines with J gene TRBJ2-5; maybe TRBD1 (6 bases). The CDR3 is 13 amino acids. V dropped 3 bases and J dropped 2 bases, with 10 bases sitting between them. CDR1 and CDR2 from the germline V gene are DFQATT and SNEGSKA (reference sequence). CDR3 in DNA: TGCAGTGCTAGGCGTGGACAGCAAGAGACCCAGTACTTC. It encodes CSARRGQQETQYF.

There are many counts of this clonotype. The chain recombines TRBV12-3 or TRBV12-4 with TRBJ2-3; D might be TRBD2 (5 bases). The CDR3 runs 13 residues. The germline V and J ends were trimmed by 4 bases and 10 bases, with 15 bases remaining between them. The CDR3 DNA sequence: TGTGCCAGCAGTTCCGGACTGATTGTTCCGCAGTATTTT. Its protein is CASSSGLIVPQYF.

This clonotype has more than one count but fewer than ten. This chain links TRBV4-1 with TRBJ2-5; 9 bases line up with TRBD1. Germline trimming cut 3 bases from V and 0 bases from J; bases unmatched to any gene: 2. The V gene's germline CDR1 is MGHRA and CDR2 YSYEKL. The CDR3 totals 15 residues. CDR3 DNA sequence: TGCGCCAGCAGCCACCGGGACAGGGACCAAGAGACCCAGTACTTC. Encoded protein: CASSHRDRDQETQYF.